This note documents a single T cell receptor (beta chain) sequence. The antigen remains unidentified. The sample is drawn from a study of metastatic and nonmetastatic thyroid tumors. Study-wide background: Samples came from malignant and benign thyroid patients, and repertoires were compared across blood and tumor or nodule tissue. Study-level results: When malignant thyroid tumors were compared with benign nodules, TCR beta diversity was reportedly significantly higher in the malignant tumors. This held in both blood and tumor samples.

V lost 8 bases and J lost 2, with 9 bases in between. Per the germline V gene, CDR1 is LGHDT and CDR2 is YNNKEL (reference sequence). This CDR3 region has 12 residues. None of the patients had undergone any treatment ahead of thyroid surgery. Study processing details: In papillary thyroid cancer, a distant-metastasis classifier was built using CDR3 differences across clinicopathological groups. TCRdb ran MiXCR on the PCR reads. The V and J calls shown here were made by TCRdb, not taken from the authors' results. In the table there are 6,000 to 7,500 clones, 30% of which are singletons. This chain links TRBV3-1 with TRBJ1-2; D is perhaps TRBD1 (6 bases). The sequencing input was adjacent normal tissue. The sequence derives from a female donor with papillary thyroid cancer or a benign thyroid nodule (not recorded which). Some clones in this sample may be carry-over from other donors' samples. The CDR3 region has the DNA TGTGCCAGCGGGGGGCGCAACTATGGCTACACCTTC. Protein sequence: CASGGRNYGYTF.